Presented here are 19 T cell receptor beta chains from one specimen sequenced in a study of cytotoxic CD8 clonotypes in ibrutinib-treated CLL. Profiled with immunoSEQ multiplex PCR; TCRdb holds only in-frame clones, not every one. Of 150,000 to 200,000 clones listed, about 88% were seen once; the top ten hold roughly 3%. The sequenced sample was PBMCs, obtained at disease progression, from a patient treated with ibrutinib. The receptor set was obtained from a human donor with chronic lymphocytic leukemia.

The chain is built from TRBV7-2 and TRBJ1-2, with TRBD1 matching over 8 bases. The ends lost 1 base at V and 4 bases at J; junction bases unmatched: 5. The V gene's germline CDR1 is SGHTA and CDR2 FQGNSA. This CDR3 contains 15 residues. As DNA, the CDR3 is TGTGCCAGCAGCTTAGGGGACAGGCTTATCTATGGCTACACCTTC. Translated, it gives CASSLGDRLIYGYTF.

The chain uses TRBV19 and TRBJ1-1; D may be TRBD1 (6 bases). Looked up from germline, CDR1 is LNHDA and CDR2 is SQIVND (reference sequence). V was pared by 7 bases and J by 1 base, with 10 bases between. There are 13 residues in the CDR3. In DNA, the CDR3 is TGTGCCAGTACCACGACAGGGAACACTGAAGCTTTCTTT. Protein sequence: CASTTTGNTEAFF. Together with reference TRBV19 and TRBJ1-1, the CDR3 gives the full variable domain: DGGITQSPKYLFRKEGQNVTLSCEQNLNHDAMYWYRQDPGQGLRLIYYSQIVNDFQKGDIAEGYSVSREKKESFPLTVTSAQKNPTAFYLCASTTTGNTEAFFGQGTRLTVV.

The chain employs TRBV15 and TRBJ1-1; D is undetermined. CDR1 LNHNV and CDR2 YYDKDF come from the germline V gene (reference sequence). Trimming stripped 1 base from V and 6 bases from J, with 21 bases between. The CDR3 is made up of 17 amino acids. In DNA form, the CDR3 reads TGTGCCACCAGCAGAGGGGTTGTTTGGGGAGAGACATCTGAAGCTTTCTTT. This codes for CATSRGVVWGETSEAFF.

Written as DNA, the CDR3 is TGTGCCAGCAGTTTAGGGACAGGGAGGGGTGGGACTGAAGCTTTCTTT. Encoded protein: CASSLGTGRGGTEAFF. The chain is built from TRBV28 and TRBJ1-1, with 9 bases fitting TRBD1. The CDR3 has 16 residues. V lost 2 bases and J lost 5; bases outside the gene matches: 9. Germline V gene sequence: CDR1 MDHEN, CDR2 SYDVKM.

The V gene is TRBV27, the J gene TRBJ1-4; no firm D call. The CDR3 contains 12 residues. Germline-derived CDR1 and CDR2 are MNHEY and SMNVEV (reference sequence). V lost 8 bases and J 14 bases, leaving 18 bases between the germline ends. CDR3 in amino acids: CASGVNRDLLFF. The CDR3 DNA follows: TGTGCCAGCGGGGTAAACCGTGATTTGCTGTTTTTT.

The CDR3: CAWSVRYFGYTF. The CDR3 coding sequence is TGTGCCTGGAGTGTACGATACTTTGGCTACACCTTC. J is TRBJ1-2 and V is TRBV30; D not resolved. This CDR3 has 12 residues. Trimming stripped 0 bases from V and 7 bases from J, with 9 bases between. Germline V gene data show CDR1 as GTSNPN and CDR2 as SVGIG (reference sequence).

This clone has at least ten counts. This chain connects TRBV5-1 to TRBJ1-1, with D unclear. Looked up from germline, CDR1 is SGHRS and CDR2 is YFSETQ. The CDR3 runs 14 residues. Trimming cost V 0 bases and J 1 base, with 7 bases left between them. The CDR3 loop is CASSLVTENTEAFF. CDR3 coding DNA: TGCGCCAGCAGCTTGGTTACTGAGAACACTGAAGCTTTCTTT. Full variable domain (outside the CDR3, taken from reference TRBV5-1 and TRBJ1-1): KAGVTQTPRYLIKTRGQQVTLSCSPISGHRSVSWYQQTPGQGLQFLFEYFSETQRNKGNFPGRFSGRQFSNSRSEMNVSTLELGDSALYLCASSLVTENTEAFFGQGTRLTVV.

This clone was seen a single time. The genes are TRBV28 and TRBJ1-1, with a tentative D call TRBD1 (5 bases). The V gene lost 3 bases and the J gene lost 4 bases, with 9 bases spanning the gap. Germline V lookup: CDR1 MDHEN, CDR2 SYDVKM. CDR3 length: 13 residues. The CDR3 here is CASSLWGGTEAFF. Here the CDR3 DNA reads TGTGCCAGCAGTTTGTGGGGGGGCACTGAAGCTTTCTTT. Full variable domain (outside the CDR3, taken from reference TRBV28 and TRBJ1-1): DVKVTQSSRYLVKRTGEKVFLECVQDMDHENMFWYRQDPGLGLRLIYFSYDVKMKEKGDIPEGYSVSREKKERFSLILESASTNQTSMYLCASSLWGGTEAFFGQGTRLTVV.

The chain recombines TRBV18 with TRBJ1-1; no clear D gene. The V end lost 6 bases, the J end lost 4 bases, and 15 bases lay between the germline ends. CDR1 and CDR2 from the germline V gene are KGHSH and LQKENI. CDR3 length: 14 amino acids. The DNA of the CDR3 is TGTGCCAGCTCCCTATCGGGGTCGGGCACTGAAGCTTTCTTT. Protein: CASSLSGSGTEAFF.

The chain employs TRBV5-1 and TRBJ2-2; 9 bases map to TRBD2. CDR3 size: 17 residues. The germline V gene has CDR1 SGHRS and CDR2 YFSETQ. V shed 2 bases and J 0 bases; nucleotides not matched to a gene: 5. CDR3 amino acids: CASSLLAGDPNTGELFF. The DNA of the CDR3 is TGCGCCAGCAGCTTATTAGCGGGAGATCCGAACACCGGGGAGCTGTTTTTT.

The chain has TRBV11-2 and TRBJ2-5; D might be TRBD2 (6 bases). This CDR3 is built from 15 residues. CDR1 is SGHAT and CDR2 is FQNNGV in the germline V gene. Deletions cut 1 base from V and 2 bases from J, with 11 bases between. Written as DNA, the CDR3 is TGTGCCAGCAGCTTAGTAGGAGGGTGGCAAGAGACCCAGTACTTC. Its protein is CASSLVGGWQETQYF.

J is TRBJ1-1 and V is TRBV5-8; D call uncertain. CDR3 size: 12 residues. CDR1 SGHTS and CDR2 YDEGEE come from the germline V gene. V lost 4 bases and J lost 4, with 8 bases in between. CDR3 amino acids: CASSRRGTEAFF. Here the CDR3 DNA reads TGTGCCAGCAGCCGCCGGGGCACTGAAGCTTTCTTT.

In DNA, the CDR3 is TGCGCCAGCAGCTTGGTTACCCCGGCTAGCGGGAGTGGCGAGCAGTACTTC. It yields the protein CASSLVTPASGSGEQYF. This chain uses TRBV5-1 with TRBJ2-7; 10 bases are shared with TRBD2. J was trimmed by 6 bases and V by 0 bases; bases with no gene match: 12. This CDR3 is 17 amino acids long. From germline, CDR1 is SGHRS and CDR2 YFSETQ.

V gene TRBV4-2 combines with J gene TRBJ2-7; 12 nucleotides agree with TRBD2. The CDR3 has 19 amino acids. Germline lookup yields CDR1 LGHNA and CDR2 YNFKEQ. V dropped 4 bases and J dropped 5; count of bases not matched to a gene: 18. For the CDR3, the DNA is TGTGCCAGCAGCCCCCGACTAGCGGGAGCAAATCGCGTCTTTGACGAGCAGTACTTC. Its protein is CASSPRLAGANRVFDEQYF.

The chain is built from TRBV28 and TRBJ2-7; the D is unclear. CDR1 and CDR2 from the germline V gene are MDHEN and SYDVKM. The CDR3 totals 14 residues. The V and J ends lost 1 base and 1 base respectively, with 8 bases between them. DNA of the CDR3: TGTGCCAGCAGTTTATTTGGCAGTTCCTACGAGCAGTACTTC. It codes for CASSLFGSSYEQYF.

This chain joins TRBV7-8 and TRBJ1-3; D is ambiguous. The V and J ends lost 1 base and 4 bases respectively, with 5 bases between them. Germline V lookup: CDR1 SGHVS, CDR2 FQNEAQ. The CDR3 sequence is 13 residues long. CDR3: CASSLVTGNTIYF. DNA of the CDR3: TGTGCCAGCAGCTTAGTAACCGGAAACACCATATATTTT.

This rearrangement joins TRBV6-1 to TRBJ1-5; no firm D call. V lost 2 bases, J lost 2 bases, and 13 bases lay in between. Germline CDR1 reads MNHNS; CDR2 reads SASEGT. The CDR3 is 16 residues long. The chain's CDR3 is CASSERAPRGNQPQHF. DNA for the CDR3: TGTGCCAGCAGTGAAAGGGCCCCGAGGGGCAATCAGCCCCAGCATTTT.

The genes are TRBV7-9 and TRBJ2-6, with D hard to call. Germline CDR1 reads SEHNR; CDR2 reads FQNEAQ (reference sequence). With 4 bases removed from V and 2 bases from J, the gap between germline ends came to 6 bases. The CDR3 extends over 14 amino acids. CDR3 region: CASSSGPGANVLTF. CDR3 DNA sequence: TGTGCCAGCAGCTCAGGTCCTGGGGCCAACGTCCTGACTTTC.

V gene TRBV7-9 combines with J gene TRBJ2-7, with D unresolved. Trimming removed 2 bases at V and 3 bases at J, with 8 bases between. The CDR3 length is 13 residues. CDR1 is SEHNR, CDR2 FQNEAQ, per germline (reference sequence). CDR3 in DNA: TGTGCCAGCAGCTTACATTCTGACTACGAGCAGTACTTC. Translating it yields CASSLHSDYEQYF.